These 14 T cell receptor beta chains share one sample of origin, sequenced in a study of blood T cell repertoires in COVID-19. The protocol was immunoSEQ multiplex PCR, while the TCRdb copy is restricted to in-frame clones and leaves out a portion. This table has some 120,000 clones, roughly 82% appearing once. Sequencing was performed on peripheral blood. These receptors all stem from a human donor in a cohort sampled during active COVID-19.

The chain is built from TRBV12-5 and TRBJ2-1; TRBD2 aligns across 14 bases. This CDR3 spans 15 amino acids. Germline V gives CDR1 LGHNT, CDR2 FRNRAP. V shed 6 bases, J shed 12 bases, and the junction held 10 bases outside the gene matches. The CDR3 DNA reads as TGTGCTAGTGGGAGACTAGCGGGAGGGCCTTCCGCGCAGTTCTTC. It encodes CASGRLAGGPSAQFF.

This chain uses TRBV27 with TRBJ2-2, with 8 bases fitting TRBD1. CDR3 length equals 16 residues. With 6 bases clipped from V and 5 bases from J, the junction kept 11 bases outside the gene matches. The germline V gene has CDR1 MNHEY and CDR2 SMNVEV (reference sequence). CDR3 loop: CASSPRTGLRTGELFF. CDR3 DNA sequence: TGTGCCAGCAGCCCTCGGACAGGGCTGCGTACCGGGGAGCTGTTTTTT.

V and J are TRBV18 and TRBJ2-2, with a weak D call TRBD1 (6 bases). Trimming cost V 5 bases and J 1 base, with 11 bases left between them. The CDR3 has 15 residues. From germline, CDR1 is KGHSH and CDR2 LQKENI. CDR3 sequence reads: CASSRQVGNTGELFF. In DNA, the CDR3 is TGTGCCAGCTCAAGACAGGTGGGGAACACCGGGGAGCTGTTTTTT.

The rearrangement links TRBV27 to TRBJ2-3, with a tentative D call TRBD1 (6 bases). Germline loops: CDR1 MNHEY, CDR2 SMNVEV (reference sequence). The CDR3 loop spans 14 amino acids. V dropped 3 bases and J dropped 5 bases, with 12 bases sitting between them. The CDR3 region is CASSLSQGVDTQYF. In nucleotides, the CDR3 is TGTGCCAGCAGTTTGTCACAGGGTGTAGATACGCAGTATTTT.

The chain uses TRBV6-5 and TRBJ1-1; 10 nucleotides agree with TRBD1. The V gene end was trimmed by 4 bases and the J gene end by 6 bases; junction bases not matched to a gene: 5. There are 14 residues in the CDR3. CDR1 is MNHEY and CDR2 is SVGAGI in the germline V gene. The DNA of the CDR3 is TGTGCCAGCAGTTCGGACAGGGGGGTGCCTGAAGCTTTCTTT. This sequence encodes CASSSDRGVPEAFF.

The chain employs TRBV7-9 and TRBJ2-1; D perhaps matches TRBD2 (5 bases). Trimming took 4 bases from V and 9 from J, leaving 13 bases between them. The CDR3 is 13 residues long. In germline, CDR1 is SEHNR, CDR2 FQNEAQ (reference sequence). The CDR3 here is CASSYSSGSEQFF. The CDR3 nucleotides read TGTGCCAGCAGCTATAGTTCGGGGTCTGAGCAGTTCTTC. Drawing the rest from reference TRBV7-9 and TRBJ2-1, the complete variable domain is DTGVSQNPRHKITKRGQNVTFRCDPISEHNRLYWYRQTLGQGPEFLTYFQNEAQLEKSRLLSDRFSAERPKGSFSTLEIQRTEQGDSAMYLCASSYSSGSEQFFGPGTRLTVL.

The rearrangement uses TRBV5-1 and TRBJ2-2, with D unclear. CDR3 length: 14 amino acids. With 0 bases removed from V and 6 bases from J, the gap between germline ends came to 9 bases. Germline V gene sequence: CDR1 SGHRS, CDR2 YFSETQ. The CDR3 nucleotides read TGCGCCAGCAGCTTGGAGGTGCGGTCCGGGGAGCTGTTTTTT. Protein sequence: CASSLEVRSGELFF.

This clone was detected only once. J is TRBJ2-7 and V is TRBV28; tentative D call: TRBD2 (6 bases). Trimming cost V 2 bases and J 6 bases, with 8 bases left between them. The CDR3 loop spans 12 amino acids. Germline-derived CDR1 and CDR2 are MDHEN and SYDVKM. The CDR3 DNA follows: TGTGCCAGCAGTTTAAGGGGAGGCGAGCAGTACTTC. This encodes CASSLRGGEQYF.

The chain has TRBV10-1 and TRBJ1-3, with D possibly matching TRBD1 (5 bases). CDR3 length: 15 amino acids. Germline values: CDR1 WNHNN, CDR2 SYGVQD (reference sequence). Trimming took 0 bases from V and 2 from J, leaving 8 bases between them. CDR3 residues: CASSESRGAGNTIYF. In nucleotides, the CDR3 is TGCGCCAGCAGTGAGTCCCGGGGGGCTGGAAACACCATATATTTT.

The chain combines TRBV4-3 with TRBJ2-2, with D maybe TRBD1 (7 bases). Per germline, CDR1 LGHNA and CDR2 YSLEER. CDR3 size: 14 residues. The ends were cut back, 1 base at V and 13 bases at J, with 16 bases in the middle. CDR3 coding DNA: TGCGCCAGCAGCCAAGTGGTGGAGGGGGCCTGGCTGTTTTTT. Its translation: CASSQVVEGAWLFF.

In its sample, this clone was seen once. The V and J genes are TRBV18 and TRBJ2-7; no firm D call. The germline V and J ends were trimmed by 6 bases and 2 bases, with 11 bases remaining between them. The CDR3 length is 13 residues. Germline lookup yields CDR1 KGHSH and CDR2 LQKENI. CDR3: CASSYRATYEQYF. Here the CDR3 DNA reads TGTGCCAGCTCTTACCGAGCCACCTACGAGCAGTACTTC.

This rearrangement joins TRBV6-6 to TRBJ1-6, with a tentative D call TRBD1 (5 bases). V was pared by 10 bases and J by 1 base, with 11 bases between. The CDR3 loop spans 14 amino acids. Per the germline V gene, CDR1 is MNHNY and CDR2 is SVGAGI (reference sequence). The CDR3, as DNA: TGTGCCACCATGGGGGGGTCCTATAATTCACCCCTCCACTTT. Translated, it gives CATMGGSYNSPLHF.

The chain joins TRBV29-1 to TRBJ2-7, with 8 positions matching TRBD1. The CDR3 has 14 residues. The germline CDR1 and CDR2 sequences are SQVTM and ANQGSEA. V shed 5 bases and J 3 bases; nucleotides not matched to a gene: 9. CDR3 sequence (DNA): TGCAGCGTTAACGACAGGGGACCCTACTACGAGCAGTACTTC. It yields the protein CSVNDRGPYYEQYF.

The V and J genes are TRBV5-4 and TRBJ1-4; 7 bases agree with TRBD1. The CDR3 length is 19 residues. Germline V gene data show CDR1 as SGHNT and CDR2 as YYREEE (reference sequence). V lost 0 bases, J lost 3 bases, and 14 bases stayed unmatched. As DNA, the CDR3 is TGTGCCAGCAGCTTGGGGGTCGTGACAGGGCGGACGGCTAATGAAAAACTGTTTTTT. Translation: CASSLGVVTGRTANEKLFF.